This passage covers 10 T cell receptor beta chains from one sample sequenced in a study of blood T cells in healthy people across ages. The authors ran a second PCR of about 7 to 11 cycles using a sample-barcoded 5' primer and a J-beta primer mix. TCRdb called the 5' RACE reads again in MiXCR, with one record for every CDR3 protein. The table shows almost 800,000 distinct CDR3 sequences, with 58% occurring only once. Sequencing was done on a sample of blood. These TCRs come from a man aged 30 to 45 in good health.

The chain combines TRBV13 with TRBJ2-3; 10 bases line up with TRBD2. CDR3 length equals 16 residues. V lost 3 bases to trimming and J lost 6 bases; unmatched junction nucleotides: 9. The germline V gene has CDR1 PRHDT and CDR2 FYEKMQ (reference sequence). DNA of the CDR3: TGTGCCAGCAGCTTCCCTAGCGGGGGAGTCCAGGATACGCAGTATTTT. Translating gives CASSFPSGGVQDTQYF.

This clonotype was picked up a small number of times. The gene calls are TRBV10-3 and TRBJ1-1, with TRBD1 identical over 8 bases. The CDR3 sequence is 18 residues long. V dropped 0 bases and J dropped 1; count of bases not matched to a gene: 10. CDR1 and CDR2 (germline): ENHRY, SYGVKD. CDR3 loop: CAISESPITGGKNTEAFF. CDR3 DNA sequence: TGTGCCATCAGTGAGTCGCCTATTACAGGGGGTAAGAACACTGAAGCTTTCTTT.

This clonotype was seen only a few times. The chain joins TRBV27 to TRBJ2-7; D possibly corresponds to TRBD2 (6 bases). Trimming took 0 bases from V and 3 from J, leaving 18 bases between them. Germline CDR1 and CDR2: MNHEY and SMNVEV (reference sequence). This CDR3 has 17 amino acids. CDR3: CASSLSWGEASNYEQYF. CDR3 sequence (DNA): TGTGCCAGCAGTTTATCGTGGGGGGAGGCCAGCAACTACGAGCAGTACTTC.

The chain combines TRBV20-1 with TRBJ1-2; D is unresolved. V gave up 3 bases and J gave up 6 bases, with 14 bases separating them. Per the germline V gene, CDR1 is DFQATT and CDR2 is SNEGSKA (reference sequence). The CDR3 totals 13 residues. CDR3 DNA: TGCAGTGCTAGTCAGTCAGGTGAACATGGCTACACCTTC. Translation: CSASQSGEHGYTF.

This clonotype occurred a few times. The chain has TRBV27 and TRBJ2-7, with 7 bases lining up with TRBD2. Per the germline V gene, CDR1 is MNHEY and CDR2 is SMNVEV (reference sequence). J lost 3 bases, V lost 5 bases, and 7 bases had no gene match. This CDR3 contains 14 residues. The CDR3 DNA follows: TGTGCCAGCAGTCTGACGGGAGGAGTCTACGAGCAGTACTTC. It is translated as CASSLTGGVYEQYF.

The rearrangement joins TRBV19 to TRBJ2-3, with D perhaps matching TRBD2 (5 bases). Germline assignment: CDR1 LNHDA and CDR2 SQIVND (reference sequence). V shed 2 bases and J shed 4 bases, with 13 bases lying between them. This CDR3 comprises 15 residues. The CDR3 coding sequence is TGTGCCAGTAGTATAACGGGATCGCGGTCAGATACGCAGTATTTT. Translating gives CASSITGSRSDTQYF.

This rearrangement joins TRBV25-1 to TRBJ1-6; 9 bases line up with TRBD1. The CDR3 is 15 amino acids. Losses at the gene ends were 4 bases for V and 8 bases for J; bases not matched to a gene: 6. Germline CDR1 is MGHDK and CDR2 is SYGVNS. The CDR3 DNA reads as TGTGCCAGCAGTGCTCGGGACAGGGACTATTCACCCCTCCACTTT. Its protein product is CASSARDRDYSPLHF. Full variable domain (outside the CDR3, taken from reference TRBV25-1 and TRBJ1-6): EADIYQTPRYLVIGTGKKITLECSQTMGHDKMYWYQQDPGMELHLIHYSYGVNSTEKGDLSSESTVSRIRTEHFPLTLESARPSHTSQYLCASSARDRDYSPLHFGNGTRLTVT.

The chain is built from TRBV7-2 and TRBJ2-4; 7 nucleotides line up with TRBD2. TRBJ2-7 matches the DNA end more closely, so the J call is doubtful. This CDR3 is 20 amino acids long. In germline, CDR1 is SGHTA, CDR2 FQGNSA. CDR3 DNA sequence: TGTGCCAGCAGCTTAGCTACGCCCCTTGTGGGGAGGGCCAGGGCGTACGAGCAGTACTTC. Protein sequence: CASSLATPLVGRARAYEQYF.

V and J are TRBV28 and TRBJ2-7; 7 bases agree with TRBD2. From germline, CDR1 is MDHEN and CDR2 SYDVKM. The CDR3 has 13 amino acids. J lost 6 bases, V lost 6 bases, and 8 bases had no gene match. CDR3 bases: TGTGCCAGCAGGGGCGGACTAGATGGCGAGCAGTACTTC. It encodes CASRGGLDGEQYF.

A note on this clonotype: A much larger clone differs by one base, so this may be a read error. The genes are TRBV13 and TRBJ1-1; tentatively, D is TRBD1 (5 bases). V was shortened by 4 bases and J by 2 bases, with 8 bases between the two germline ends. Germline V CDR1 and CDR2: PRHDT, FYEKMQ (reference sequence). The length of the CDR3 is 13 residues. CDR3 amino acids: CASSCGANTEAFF. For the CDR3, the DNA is TGTGCCAGCAGCTGCGGGGCTAACACTGAAGCTTTCTTT. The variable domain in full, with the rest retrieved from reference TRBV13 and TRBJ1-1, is AAGVIQSPRHLIKEKRETATLKCYPIPRHDTVYWYQQGPGQDPQFLISFYEKMQSDKGSIPDRFSAQQFSDYHSELNMSSLELGDSALYFCASSCGANTEAFFGQGTRLTVV.